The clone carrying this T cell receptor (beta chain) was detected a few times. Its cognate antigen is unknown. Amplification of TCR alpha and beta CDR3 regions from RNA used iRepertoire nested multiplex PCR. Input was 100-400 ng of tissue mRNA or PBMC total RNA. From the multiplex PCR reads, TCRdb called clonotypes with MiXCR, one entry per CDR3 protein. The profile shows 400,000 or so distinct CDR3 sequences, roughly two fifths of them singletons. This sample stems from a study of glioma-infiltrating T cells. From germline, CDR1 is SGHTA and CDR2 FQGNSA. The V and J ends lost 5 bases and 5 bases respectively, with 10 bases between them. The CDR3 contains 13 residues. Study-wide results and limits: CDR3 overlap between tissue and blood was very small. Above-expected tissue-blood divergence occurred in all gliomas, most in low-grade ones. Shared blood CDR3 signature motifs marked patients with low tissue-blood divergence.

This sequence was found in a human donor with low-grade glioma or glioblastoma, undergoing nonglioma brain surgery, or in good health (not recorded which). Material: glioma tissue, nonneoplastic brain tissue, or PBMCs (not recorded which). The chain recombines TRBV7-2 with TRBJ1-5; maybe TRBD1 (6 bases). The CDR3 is CASSTHRDQPQHF. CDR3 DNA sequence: TGTGCCAGCAGCACTCACAGGGATCAGCCCCAGCATTTT. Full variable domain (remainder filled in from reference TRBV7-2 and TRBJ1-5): GAGVSQSPSNKVTEKGKDVELRCDPISGHTALYWYRQSLGQGLEFLIYFQGNSAPDKSGLPSDRFSAERTGGSVSTLTIQRTQQEDSAVYLCASSTHRDQPQHFGDGTRLSIL.